The next 5 T cell receptor beta chains were all read from a single sample in a study of tumor-infiltrating lymphocytes in oesophageal squamous cell carcinoma. Via MiXCR, TCRdb re-called the PCR reads, giving one row per CDR3 protein. This table holds 15,000 to 20,000 distinct CDR3 sequences, around 44% found once. The sample comprised esophageal tumor tissue. The source is a male donor with esophageal squamous cell carcinoma.

About this clonotype: This may come from a read error, since a much larger clone is one base off. The rearrangement joins TRBV6-1 to TRBJ2-7, with 7 nucleotides matching TRBD2. There are 16 residues in the CDR3. V gave up 6 bases and J gave up 7 bases; unmatched junction bases: 18. The germline V gene has CDR1 MNHNS and CDR2 SASEGT. CDR3 DNA: TGTGCCAGCAGGGAAAGCGGGGCAAGCTCCTACAATGAGCAGTACTTC. Translation gives CASRESGASSYNEQYF.

This clonotype is deemed medium-sized (0.01 to 0.1%). This chain joins TRBV7-2 and TRBJ2-7; either TRBD1 or TRBD2 may fit D (6 bases each). From germline, CDR1 is SGHTA and CDR2 FQGNSA. This CDR3 has 15 residues. Trimming shortened V by 7 bases and J by 1 base, and 17 bases separated the two germline ends. The CDR3 reads CASNSPGAGSYEQYF. CDR3 bases: TGTGCCAGCAACTCCCCGGGGGCAGGGTCCTACGAGCAGTACTTC.

The CDR3: CASSLAGGPLNEQFF. In DNA form, the CDR3 reads TGTGCCAGCAGTTTAGCGGGGGGGCCACTTAATGAGCAGTTCTTC. The rearrangement joins TRBV12-3 or TRBV12-4 to TRBJ2-1; D is possibly TRBD2 (7 bases). The CDR3 totals 15 residues. The V and J ends lost 0 bases and 7 bases respectively, with 13 bases between them.

This CDR3 is CASSSDWSGGPETQYF. In nucleotides, the CDR3 is TGTGCCAGCAGCTCCGATTGGAGCGGGGGTCCAGAGACCCAGTACTTC. V is TRBV11-2 and J is TRBJ2-5; 8 nucleotides match TRBD2. The CDR3 spans 16 residues. Losses at the gene ends were 4 bases for V and 4 bases for J; bases not matched to a gene: 11. Germline V lookup: CDR1 SGHAT, CDR2 FQNNGV.

Many counts were recorded for this clonotype. V gene TRBV10-3 combines with J gene TRBJ2-1, with D tentatively TRBD2 (6 bases). V was shortened by 10 bases and J by 0 bases, with 13 bases between the two germline ends. Per the germline V gene, CDR1 is ENHRY and CDR2 is SYGVKD. The CDR3 extends over 14 amino acids. The CDR3 region is CATLTSGSYNEQFF. The CDR3 region has the DNA TGTGCCACTTTGACTAGTGGCTCCTACAATGAGCAGTTCTTC.